Shown below are 4 T cell receptor beta chains from a single sample sequenced in a study of response to subunit inactivated influenza vaccine. TCRdb re-analysed the RT-PCR reads in MiXCR, keeping a single row per CDR3 protein. The sample comprises approximately 500,000 distinct CDR3 sequences, 10% to 15% of which are singletons, and around 12% rests with the top ten. Here the sequenced sample was PBMCs from blood, taken about 40 days after vaccination. These receptor sequences come from a man aged 50 to 60 who received an inactivated influenza vaccine.

This clonotype turned up a few times. This CDR3 is CASSDRPNYGYTF. The CDR3 region has the DNA TGCGCCAGCAGTGATCGGCCTAACTATGGCTACACCTTC. V usage is TRBV10-2 and J usage is TRBJ1-2; D not resolved. The CDR3 loop spans 13 amino acids. V was pared by 3 bases and J by 0 bases, with 5 bases between. Germline lookup yields CDR1 WSHSY and CDR2 SAAADI.

This clonotype was seen only a few times. The chain has TRBV4-2 and TRBJ2-5; possible D gene TRBD2, 5 bases. Trimming removed 4 bases at V and 5 bases at J, with 20 bases between. There are 16 residues in the CDR3. The V gene's germline CDR1 is LGHNA and CDR2 YNFKEQ. The CDR3 here is CASSPGLRGLLETQYF. DNA for the CDR3: TGTGCCAGCAGCCCCGGGCTGCGCGGACTTCTCGAGACCCAGTACTTC.

The table lists this clonotype with many counts. The rearrangement uses TRBV7-2 and TRBJ1-2, with D maybe TRBD1 (6 bases). Trimming stripped 0 bases from V and 5 bases from J, with 10 bases between. CDR1 is SGHTA and CDR2 is FQGNSA in the germline V gene. This CDR3 has 14 amino acids. The CDR3 coding sequence is TGTGCCAGCAGCTTAGCGCAGACAGGATATGGCTACACCTTC. Protein sequence: CASSLAQTGYGYTF.

V gene TRBV7-2 combines with J gene TRBJ2-3; the D is unclear. The CDR3 is 14 amino acids. The V and J ends lost 7 bases and 4 bases respectively, with 15 bases between them. Germline assignment: CDR1 SGHTA and CDR2 FQGNSA. CDR3 amino acids: CASTAARISDTQYF. In DNA, the CDR3 is TGTGCCAGCACCGCAGCTCGGATTTCAGATACGCAGTATTTT.